This TCR beta chain derives from a study of blood T cells in healthy people across ages. Study-level points and caveats: Versus aged donors, long-lived donors had higher diversity and more naive CD4+ cells. Expanded clonotype changes were possibly confounded by unknown donor CMV status.

The germline V gene encodes CDR1 KGHDR and CDR2 SFDVKD. Trimming removed 5 bases from V and 1 base from J, with 13 bases in between. The CDR3 runs 16 residues. This clonotype has more than one count but fewer than ten. Its antigen remains unknown. Healthy Caucasian individuals from Russia aged roughly 6 to 90 were enrolled as donors. Then a second PCR, running roughly 7 to 11 cycles, was carried out with a sample-barcoded 5' primer and a J-beta primer mix. The template-switch adaptor was a 5' adaptor with 12 random nucleotides. It tagged each cDNA molecule. TCRdb re-called the 5' RACE reads through MiXCR, storing one row per CDR3 protein. The table lists around 670,000 distinct CDR3 sequences, 25% to 30% of them singletons, with less than 20% in the top ten.

Sequencing input: blood. The chain has TRBV24-1 and TRBJ2-2; D remains unclear. The source is a woman older than 75 in good health. DNA of the CDR3: TGTGCCACCAGTGTCACCGTCGGGTTGAACACCGGGGAGCTGTTTTTT. Translation gives CATSVTVGLNTGELFF.